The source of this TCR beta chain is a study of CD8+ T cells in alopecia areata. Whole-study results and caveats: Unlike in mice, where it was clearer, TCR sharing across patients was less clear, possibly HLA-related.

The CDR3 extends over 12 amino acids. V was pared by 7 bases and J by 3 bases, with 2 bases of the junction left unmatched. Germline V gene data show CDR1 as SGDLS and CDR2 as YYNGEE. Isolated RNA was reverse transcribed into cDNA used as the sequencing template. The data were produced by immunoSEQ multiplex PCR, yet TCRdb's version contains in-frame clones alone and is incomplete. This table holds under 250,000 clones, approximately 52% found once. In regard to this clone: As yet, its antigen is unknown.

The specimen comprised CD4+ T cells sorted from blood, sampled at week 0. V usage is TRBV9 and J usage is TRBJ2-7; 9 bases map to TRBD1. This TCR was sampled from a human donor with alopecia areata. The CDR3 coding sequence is TGTGCCAGCGGGACAGGGTACTACGAGCAGTACTTC. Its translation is CASGTGYYEQYF.